This paragraph reports one T cell receptor (beta chain). Germline is not matched at one junction end, which may reflect a read error. Germline CDR1 reads SGHDN; CDR2 reads FVKESK. The CDR3 consists of 14 residues. The entry originates in a study of identical twins. TCRdb reanalysed the 5' RACE reads using MiXCR and keeps one entry per CDR3 protein. Of about 240,000 distinct CDR3 sequences in the sample, over 9.5% were seen once. The V gene is TRBV14, the J gene TRBJ2-1; D assignment may be TRBD1 or TRBD2 (5 bases each). The clonotype comes from a man in his fifties in good health. What was sequenced was memory T cells sorted from blood. The CDR3: CASSPRGAYNDQFF. The CDR3 DNA sequence: TGTGCCAGCAGCCCGCGAGGGGCCTACAATGACCAGTTCTTC.